This is a list of T cell receptor beta chains from one sample in a study of T cell repertoires in ileal Crohn's disease. Sequencing was performed with immunoSEQ multiplex PCR; in TCRdb, only in-frame clones are kept and a portion is missing. The sample shows about 59,000 clones, roughly nine tenths of them seen only once. The specimen was ileal tissue. The receptors were sampled from an adult with Crohn's disease. The CDR3 runs from the conserved cysteine through the conserved F or W. Fields, in order: V gene, D gene, J gene, clone size, CDR3 protein, CDR3 DNA. A D gene is named only where the DNA matches it firmly. Part of the rows lack a size; the others show once, few, many or a class for expanded clones.

TRBV5-8	TRBD1	TRBJ2-1	.	CASSYTGGNNEQFF	TGTGCCAGCAGCTATACAGGGGGGAACAATGAGCAGTTCTTC
TRBV30	.	TRBJ1-5	.	CAWSGRGGQPQHF	TGTGCCTGGAGTGGTAGGGGAGGTCAGCCCCAGCATTTT
TRBV5-6	.	TRBJ2-1	.	CASSLPDYYNEQFF	TGTGCCAGCAGCTTACCAGACTACTACAATGAGCAGTTCTTC
TRBV10-3	.	TRBJ2-1	.	CATANQVYNEQFF	TGTGCCACTGCGAATCAGGTATACAATGAGCAGTTCTTC
TRBV5-1	TRBD1	TRBJ1-2	.	CASSQNEVTGDYGYTF	TGCGCCAGCAGCCAGAATGAAGTGACAGGGGACTATGGCTACACCTTC
TRBV30	.	TRBJ1-5	.	CAWRGRVSNQPQHF	TGTGCCTGGAGGGGGCGAGTGAGCAATCAGCCCCAGCATTTT
TRBV19	.	TRBJ2-1	.	CASSPNQVRVFF	TGTGCCAGTAGTCCCAACCAAGTGCGGGTCTTCTTC
TRBV9	.	TRBJ2-1	.	CASSVVGGGEQFF	TGTGCCAGCAGCGTAGTAGGAGGGGGCGAGCAGTTCTTC
TRBV5-1	.	TRBJ2-6	.	CASMQGSSGANVLTF	TGCGCCAGCATGCAGGGATCATCTGGGGCCAACGTCCTGACTTTC
TRBV7-7	.	TRBJ2-1	.	CASSLKPGNEQFF	TGTGCTAGCAGCTTAAAGCCAGGCAATGAGCAGTTCTTC
TRBV7-8	TRBD1	TRBJ1-5	.	CASSGQGARNQPQHF	TGTGCCAGCAGCGGACAGGGGGCACGAAATCAGCCCCAGCATTTT
TRBV7-2	.	TRBJ1-3	.	CASSRSGASGNTIYF	TGTGCCAGCAGCCGCTCAGGGGCGTCTGGAAACACCATATATTTT
TRBV28	TRBD1	TRBJ1-5	once	CASSSPDRGLNQPQHF	TGTGCCAGCAGTTCTCCGGACAGGGGACTCAATCAGCCCCAGCATTTT
TRBV11-3	.	TRBJ2-1	few	CASSGKRTEQFF	TGTGCCAGCAGCGGGAAGCGGACTGAGCAGTTCTTC
TRBV19	.	TRBJ1-1	few	CASSMSSGNTEAFF	TGTGCCAGTAGTATGTCGTCAGGAAACACTGAAGCTTTCTTT
TRBV11-2	.	TRBJ2-6	.	CASPRLPISGANVLTF	TGTGCCAGCCCTAGGCTCCCGATCTCTGGGGCCAACGTCCTGACTTTC
TRBV19	TRBD1	TRBJ1-6	.	CASRYRDRGSPLHF	TGTGCCAGTAGATACCGGGACAGAGGCTCACCCCTCCACTTT
TRBV11-3	TRBD1	TRBJ2-5	.	CASSLDRGQVFQETQYF	TGTGCCAGCAGCTTAGATAGAGGACAGGTGTTCCAAGAGACCCAGTACTTC
TRBV27	.	TRBJ2-7	.	CASSFKEGLYEQYF	TGTGCCAGCAGTTTTAAGGAGGGGCTCTACGAGCAGTACTTC
TRBV2	.	TRBJ1-1	.	CASSPGGNTEAFF	TGTGCCAGCAGCCCCGGCGGGAACACTGAAGCTTTCTTT
TRBV7-2	TRBD1	TRBJ1-3	.	CASSPAGTGHSGNTIYF	TGTGCCAGCAGCCCCGCCGGGACAGGCCACTCTGGAAACACCATATATTTT
TRBV5-1	TRBD1	TRBJ1-1	.	CASSLQPQGMNTEAFF	TGCGCCAGCAGCTTACAACCACAGGGGATGAACACTGAAGCTTTCTTT
TRBV5-1	.	TRBJ1-4	.	CASSGEEPEKLFF	TGCGCCAGCAGCGGAGAAGAACCCGAAAAACTGTTTTTT
TRBV5-6	.	TRBJ2-7	.	CASSFTGEQYF	TGTGCCAGCAGCTTCACGGGTGAGCAGTACTTC
TRBV5-1	TRBD2	TRBJ2-7	.	CASSRPLREFSEQYF	TGCGCCAGCAGCCGCCCGTTGCGGGAGTTCTCCGAGCAGTACTTC
TRBV11-3	TRBD2	TRBJ2-1	.	CASSLDGGAYNEQFF	TGTGCCAGCAGCTTAGACGGGGGGGCCTACAATGAGCAGTTCTTC
TRBV28	.	TRBJ1-5	.	CASSSPQRGKHF	TGTGCCAGCAGTTCCCCGCAGCGGGGGAAGCATTTT
TRBV28	.	TRBJ2-7	.	CASSSLSSYEQYF	TGTGCCAGCAGTTCATTGAGCTCCTACGAGCAGTACTTC
TRBV9	.	TRBJ1-3	.	CASSVAPGSSGNTIYF	TGTGCCAGCAGCGTAGCTCCCGGGTCCTCTGGAAACACCATATATTTT
TRBV27	.	TRBJ1-6	once	CASSSQNSPLHF	TGTGCCAGCAGTTCTCAGAATTCACCCCTCCACTTT
TRBV6-5	TRBD1	TRBJ1-2	.	CASSQDRANYGYTF	TGTGCCAGCAGTCAGGACAGGGCGAACTATGGCTACACCTTC
TRBV9	.	TRBJ2-3	.	CASSAGPGTYTQYF	TGTGCCAGCAGCGCTGGGCCCGGGACATATACGCAGTATTTT
TRBV10-3	.	TRBJ1-2	few	CAISESNRQDYGYTF	TGTGCCATCAGTGAGTCGAACAGGCAGGATTATGGCTACACCTTC
TRBV6-5	.	TRBJ1-1	.	CASSYAGNTEAFF	TGTGCCAGCAGTTACGCCGGGAACACTGAAGCTTTCTTT
TRBV6-6	.	TRBJ2-3	.	CASTSAGPTDTQYF	TGTGCCAGCACATCGGCGGGCCCCACAGATACGCAGTATTTT
TRBV4-3	TRBD1	TRBJ2-3	.	CASSQGVLGQGEADTQYF	TGCGCCAGCAGCCAAGGCGTTTTGGGACAGGGGGAGGCAGATACGCAGTATTTT
TRBV5-1	TRBD2	TRBJ2-3	.	CASSYSSGVLDTQYF	TGCGCCAGCAGCTATTCTAGCGGGGTTTTAGATACGCAGTATTTT
TRBV19	.	TRBJ2-7	.	CASSIGGLNYEQYF	TGTGCCAGTAGTATAGGAGGACTCAACTACGAGCAGTACTTC
TRBV25-1	.	TRBJ1-1	.	CASRYPGNTEAFF	TGTGCCAGCAGGTATCCGGGGAACACTGAAGCTTTCTTT
TRBV27	TRBD1	TRBJ1-4	.	CASSSDRGTEKLFF	TGTGCCAGCAGTTCAGACAGGGGAACTGAAAAACTGTTTTTT
TRBV19	TRBD1	TRBJ2-7	.	CASSPGTGGLRRYF	TGTGCCAGTAGCCCCGGGACAGGGGGCTTAAGACGGTACTTC
TRBV7-9	.	TRBJ1-4	.	CASSSALGGGEKLFF	TGTGCCAGCAGCTCGGCTCTAGGTGGAGGTGAAAAACTGTTTTTT